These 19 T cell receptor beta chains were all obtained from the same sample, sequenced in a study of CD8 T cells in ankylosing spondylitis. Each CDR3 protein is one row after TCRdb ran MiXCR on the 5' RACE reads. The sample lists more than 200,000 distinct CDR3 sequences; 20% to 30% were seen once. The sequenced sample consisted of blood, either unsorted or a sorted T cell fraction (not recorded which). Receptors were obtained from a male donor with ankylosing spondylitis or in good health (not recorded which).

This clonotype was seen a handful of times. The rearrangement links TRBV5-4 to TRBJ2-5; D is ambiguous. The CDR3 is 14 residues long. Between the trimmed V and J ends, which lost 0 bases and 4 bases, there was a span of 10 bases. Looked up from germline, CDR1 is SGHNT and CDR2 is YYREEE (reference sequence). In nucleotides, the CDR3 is TGTGCCAGCAGCTTGGGTGGCCCCGGAGAGACCCAGTACTTC. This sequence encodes CASSLGGPGETQYF.

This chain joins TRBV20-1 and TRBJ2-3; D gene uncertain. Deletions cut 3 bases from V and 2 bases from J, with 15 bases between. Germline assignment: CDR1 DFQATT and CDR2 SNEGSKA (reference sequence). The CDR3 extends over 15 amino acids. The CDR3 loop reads CSASLGTGATDTQYF. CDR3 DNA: TGCAGTGCTAGCTTGGGAACCGGTGCCACAGATACGCAGTATTTT.

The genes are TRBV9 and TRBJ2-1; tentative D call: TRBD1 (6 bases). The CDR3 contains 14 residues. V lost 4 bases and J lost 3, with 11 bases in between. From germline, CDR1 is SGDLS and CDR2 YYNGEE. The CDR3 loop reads CASSSGTRYNEQFF. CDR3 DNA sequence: TGTGCCAGCAGCTCAGGGACACGCTACAATGAGCAGTTCTTC.

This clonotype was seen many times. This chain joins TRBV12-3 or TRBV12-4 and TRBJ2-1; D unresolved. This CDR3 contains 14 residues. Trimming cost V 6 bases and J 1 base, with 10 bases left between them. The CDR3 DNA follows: TGTGCCAGCAGCTCGGGCAGATCCTACAATGAGCAGTTCTTC. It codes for CASSSGRSYNEQFF.

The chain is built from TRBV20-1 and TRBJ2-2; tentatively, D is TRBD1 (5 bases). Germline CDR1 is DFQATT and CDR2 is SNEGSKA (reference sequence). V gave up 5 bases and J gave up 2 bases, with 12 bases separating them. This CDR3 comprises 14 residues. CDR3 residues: CSAPTRVNTGELFF. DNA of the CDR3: TGCAGTGCTCCCACCAGGGTTAACACCGGGGAGCTGTTTTTT.

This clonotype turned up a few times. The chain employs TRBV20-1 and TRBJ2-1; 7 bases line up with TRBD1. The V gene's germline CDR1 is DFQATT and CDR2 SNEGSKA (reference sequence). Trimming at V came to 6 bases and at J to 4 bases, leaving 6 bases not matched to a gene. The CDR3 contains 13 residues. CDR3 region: CSARDRVYNEQFF. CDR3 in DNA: TGCAGTGCCCGTGACAGGGTTTACAATGAGCAGTTCTTC.

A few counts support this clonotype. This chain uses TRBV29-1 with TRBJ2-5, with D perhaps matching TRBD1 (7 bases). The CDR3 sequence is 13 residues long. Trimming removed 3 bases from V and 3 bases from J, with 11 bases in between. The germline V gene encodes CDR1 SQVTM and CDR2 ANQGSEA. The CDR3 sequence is CSVDPRGEETQYF. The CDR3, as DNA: TGCAGCGTTGACCCCAGGGGGGAAGAGACCCAGTACTTC.

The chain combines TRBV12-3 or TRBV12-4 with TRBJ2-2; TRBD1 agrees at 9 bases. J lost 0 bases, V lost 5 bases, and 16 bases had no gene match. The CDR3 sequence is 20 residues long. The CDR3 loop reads CASSATGGRSGLPNTGELFF. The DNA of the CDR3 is TGTGCCAGCAGTGCAACAGGGGGCCGGAGCGGGTTACCGAACACCGGGGAGCTGTTTTTT.

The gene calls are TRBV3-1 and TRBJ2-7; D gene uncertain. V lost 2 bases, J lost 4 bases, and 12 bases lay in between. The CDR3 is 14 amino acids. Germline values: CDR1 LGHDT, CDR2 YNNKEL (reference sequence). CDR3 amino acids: CASSQLGKGYEQYF. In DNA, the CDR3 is TGTGCCAGCAGCCAACTAGGGAAAGGTTACGAGCAGTACTTC.

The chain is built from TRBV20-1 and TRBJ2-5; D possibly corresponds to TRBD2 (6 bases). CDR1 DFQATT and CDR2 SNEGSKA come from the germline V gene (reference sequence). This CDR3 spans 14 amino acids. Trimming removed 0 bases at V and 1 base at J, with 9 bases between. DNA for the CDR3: TGCAGTGCTAGAGATTTCGGGGGCCAAGAGACCCAGTACTTC. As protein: CSARDFGGQETQYF.

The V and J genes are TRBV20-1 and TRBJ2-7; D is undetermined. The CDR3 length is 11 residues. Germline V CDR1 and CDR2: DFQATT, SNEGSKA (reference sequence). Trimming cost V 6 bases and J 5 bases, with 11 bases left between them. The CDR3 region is CSALRIDEQYF. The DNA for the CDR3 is TGCAGTGCCCTGCGTATCGACGAGCAGTACTTC.

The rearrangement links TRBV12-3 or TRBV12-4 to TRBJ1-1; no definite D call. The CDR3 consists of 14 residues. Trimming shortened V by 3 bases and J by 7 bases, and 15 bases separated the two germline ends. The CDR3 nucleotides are TGTGCCAGCAGTTTCGACCCCGGAAGGGTTGAAGCTTTCTTT. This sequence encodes CASSFDPGRVEAFF.

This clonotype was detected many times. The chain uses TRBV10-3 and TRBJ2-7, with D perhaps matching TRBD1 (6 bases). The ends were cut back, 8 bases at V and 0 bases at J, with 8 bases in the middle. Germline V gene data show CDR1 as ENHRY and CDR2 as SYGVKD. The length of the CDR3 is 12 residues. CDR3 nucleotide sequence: TGTGCCATCCGGGACAACTCCTACGAGCAGTACTTC. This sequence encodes CAIRDNSYEQYF.

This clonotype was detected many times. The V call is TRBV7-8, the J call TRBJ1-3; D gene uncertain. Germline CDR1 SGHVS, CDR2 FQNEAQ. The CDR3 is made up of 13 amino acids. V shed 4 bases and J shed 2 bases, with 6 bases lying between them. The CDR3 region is CASSSGAGNTIYF. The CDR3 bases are TGTGCCAGCAGCTCTGGTGCTGGAAACACCATATATTTT. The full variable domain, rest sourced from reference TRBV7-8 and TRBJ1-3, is GAGVSQSPRYKVAKRGQDVALRCDPISGHVSLFWYQQALGQGPEFLTYFQNEAQLDKSGLPSDRFFAERPEGSVSTLKIQRTQQEDSAVYLCASSSGAGNTIYFGEGSWLTVV.

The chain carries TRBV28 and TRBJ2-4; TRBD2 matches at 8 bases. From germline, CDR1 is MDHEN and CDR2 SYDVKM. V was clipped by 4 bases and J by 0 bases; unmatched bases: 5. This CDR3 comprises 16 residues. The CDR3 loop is CASSSGGGGAKNIQYF. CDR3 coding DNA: TGTGCCAGCAGTTCCGGGGGGGGAGGAGCCAAAAACATTCAGTACTTC.

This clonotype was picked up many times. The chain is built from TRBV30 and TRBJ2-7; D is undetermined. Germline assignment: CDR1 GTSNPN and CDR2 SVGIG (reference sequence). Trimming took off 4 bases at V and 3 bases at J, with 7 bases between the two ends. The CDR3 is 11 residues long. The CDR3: CAWTDGYEQYF. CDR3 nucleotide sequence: TGTGCCTGGACCGACGGCTACGAGCAGTACTTC.

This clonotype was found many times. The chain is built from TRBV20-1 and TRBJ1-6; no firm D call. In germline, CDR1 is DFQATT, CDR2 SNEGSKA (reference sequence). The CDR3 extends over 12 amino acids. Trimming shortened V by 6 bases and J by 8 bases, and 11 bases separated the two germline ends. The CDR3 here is CSAWAGDSPLHF. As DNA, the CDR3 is TGCAGTGCATGGGCTGGGGATTCACCCCTCCACTTT.

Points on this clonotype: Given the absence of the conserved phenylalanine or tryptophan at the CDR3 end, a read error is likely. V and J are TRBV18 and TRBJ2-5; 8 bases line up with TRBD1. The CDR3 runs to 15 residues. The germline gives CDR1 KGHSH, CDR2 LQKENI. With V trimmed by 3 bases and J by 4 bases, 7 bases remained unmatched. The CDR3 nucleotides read TGTGCCAGCTCACCCGGGACAGGCGCCACAGAGACCCAGTACTAC. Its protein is CASSPGTGATETQYY.

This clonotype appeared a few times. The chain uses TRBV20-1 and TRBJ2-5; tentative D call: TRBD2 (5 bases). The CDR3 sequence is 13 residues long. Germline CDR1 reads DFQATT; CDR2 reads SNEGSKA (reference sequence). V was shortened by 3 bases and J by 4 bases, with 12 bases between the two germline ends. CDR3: CSASRTVGETQYF. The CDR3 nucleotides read TGCAGTGCTAGCCGGACTGTCGGAGAGACCCAGTACTTC.